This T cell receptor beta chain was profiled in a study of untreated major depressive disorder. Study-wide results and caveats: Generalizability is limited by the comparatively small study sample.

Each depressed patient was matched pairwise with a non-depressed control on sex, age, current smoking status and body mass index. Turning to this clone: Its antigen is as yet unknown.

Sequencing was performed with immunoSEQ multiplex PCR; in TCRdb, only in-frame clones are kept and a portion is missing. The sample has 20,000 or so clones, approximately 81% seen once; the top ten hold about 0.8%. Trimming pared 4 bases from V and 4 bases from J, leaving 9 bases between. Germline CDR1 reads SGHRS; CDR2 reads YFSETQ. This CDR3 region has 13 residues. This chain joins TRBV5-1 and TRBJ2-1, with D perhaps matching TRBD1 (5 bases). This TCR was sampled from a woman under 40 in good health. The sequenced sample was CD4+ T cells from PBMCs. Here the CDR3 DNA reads TGCGCCAGCAGCCAGGGAATTTACAATGAGCAGTTCTTC. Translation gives CASSQGIYNEQFF.